This T cell receptor beta chain derives from a study of cytomegalovirus exposure and HLA in healthy donors. Germline V CDR1 and CDR2: SGHDT, YYEEEE. Deletions cut 1 base from V and 3 bases from J, with 8 bases between. The CDR3 sequence is 14 residues long. The PCR ran on 60 Vbeta and 13 Jbeta primers. Assay: immunoSEQ multiplex PCR; the TCRdb copy retains only in-frame clones and omits some. The table shows about 130,000 clones, with over 65% occurring only once. Whole-study results and caveats: The classifier reportedly diagnosed cytomegalovirus status with high specificity and sensitivity. Per a later analysis, 16,951 TCR beta sequences showed association with HLA alleles at 0.05 false discovery rate.

This clone was counted between two and nine times. Antigen specificity is unknown. This receptor was obtained from a young man in good health and CMV-seropositive. Sequenced sample: PBMCs. The genes are TRBV5-6 and TRBJ2-1; D may be TRBD1 (5 bases). The CDR3 here is CASSLRGNYNEQFF. In DNA form, the CDR3 reads TGTGCCAGCAGCTTGAGGGGAAACTACAATGAGCAGTTCTTC. Full variable domain (remainder filled in from reference TRBV5-6 and TRBJ2-1): DAGVTQSPTHLIKTRGQQVTLRCSPKSGHDTVSWYQQALGQGPQFIFQYYEEEERQRGNFPDRFSGHQFPNYSSELNVNALLLGDSALYLCASSLRGNYNEQFFGPGTRLTVL.